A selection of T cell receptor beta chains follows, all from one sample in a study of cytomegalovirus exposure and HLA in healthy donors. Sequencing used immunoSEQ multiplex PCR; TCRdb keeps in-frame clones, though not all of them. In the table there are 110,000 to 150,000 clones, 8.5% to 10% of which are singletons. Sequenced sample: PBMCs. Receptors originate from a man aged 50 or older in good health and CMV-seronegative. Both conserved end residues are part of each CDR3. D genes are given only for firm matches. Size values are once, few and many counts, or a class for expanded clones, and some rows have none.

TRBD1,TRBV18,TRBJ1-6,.,TGTGCCAGCTCAGTCCGGGACAGGGGATATAATTCACCCCTCCACTTT,CASSVRDRGYNSPLHF
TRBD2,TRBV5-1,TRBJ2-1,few,TGCGCCAGCGGGGGGTACGGGACTAGCGGGTACAATGAGCAGTTCTTC,CASGGYGTSGYNEQFF
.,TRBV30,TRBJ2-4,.,TGTGCCTGGAGTGTAAGAGGGACCAAAAACATTCAGTACTTC,CAWSVRGTKNIQYF
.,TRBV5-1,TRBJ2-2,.,TGCGCCAGCAGGTCCCCTATACTAAACACCGGGGAGCTGTTTTTT,CASRSPILNTGELFF
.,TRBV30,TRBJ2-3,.,TGTGCCTTAACCCAGAGAGCGGAGAATTGGCAGTATTTT,CALTQRAENWQYF
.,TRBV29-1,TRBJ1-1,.,TGCAGCGTTGAAACGGGGGGGAACACTGAAGCTTTCTTT,CSVETGGNTEAFF
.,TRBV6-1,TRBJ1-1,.,TGTGCCAGCACCCCCAGGGCGCTGAACACTGAAGCTTTCTTT,CASTPRALNTEAFF
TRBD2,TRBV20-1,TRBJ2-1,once,TGCAGTGTCTCTAGCGGTGTTAAGCAGTTCTTC,CSVSSGVKQFF
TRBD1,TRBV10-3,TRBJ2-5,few,TGTGCCATCAGTGCGGGACAGGGTGACGGGGAGACCCAGTACTTC,CAISAGQGDGETQYF
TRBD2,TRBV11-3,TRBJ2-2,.,TGTGCCAGCAGCCAGGGACTAGCGGGAGGTTCGTTCACCGGGGAGCTGTTTTTT,CASSQGLAGGSFTGELFF
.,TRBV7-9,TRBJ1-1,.,TGTGCCAGCTCGAAAGGGGGTCTCGAGACTGCGGCTTTCTTT,CASSKGGLETAAFF
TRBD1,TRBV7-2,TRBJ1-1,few,TGTGCCAGCAGCCTTCAGGGGGCGGACACTGAAGCTTTCTTT,CASSLQGADTEAFF
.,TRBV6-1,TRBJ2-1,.,TGTGCCAGCAGTGAACAGGGTATAAACAATGAGCAGTTCTTC,CASSEQGINNEQFF
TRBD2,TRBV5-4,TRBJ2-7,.,TGTGCCAGCAGCCGGACTAGCGGGGGGTACGAGCAGTACTTC,CASSRTSGGYEQYF
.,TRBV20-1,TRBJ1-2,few,TGCAGTGCTTTGCGGGAGCGCGGCTACACCTTC,CSALRERGYTF
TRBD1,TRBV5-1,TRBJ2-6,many,TGCGCCAGCAGCTGGACAGGGGGGGGTGGGGCCAACGTCCTGACTTTC,CASSWTGGGGANVLTF
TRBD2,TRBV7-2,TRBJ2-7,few,TGTGCCAGCAGCTTTTCTAGCGGGAGCCCCAACGAGCAGTACTTC,CASSFSSGSPNEQYF
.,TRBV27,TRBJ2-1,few,TGTGCCAGCAGTTTGATGGAGCCCGAGTACAATGAGCAGTTCTTC,CASSLMEPEYNEQFF
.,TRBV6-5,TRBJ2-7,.,TGTGCCAGCAGAACTACCAGCTTCTCCTACGAGCAGTACTTC,CASRTTSFSYEQYF
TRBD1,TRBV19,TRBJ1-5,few,TGTGCCAGTAGTATAGGAGGGGGCTGGGATCAGCCCCAGCATTTT,CASSIGGGWDQPQHF
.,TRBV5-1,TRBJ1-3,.,TGCGCCAGCAGCTCCGAGGGAAACACCATATATTTT,CASSSEGNTIYF
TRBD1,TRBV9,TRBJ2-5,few,TGTGCCAGCAGCCTCCGGGGACAGGGAGGACAAGAGACCCAGTACTTC,CASSLRGQGGQETQYF
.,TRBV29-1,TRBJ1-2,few,TGCAGCGTTGAAGTGGCGGCAGGGAGGGAAAGATATGGCTACACCTTC,CSVEVAAGRERYGYTF